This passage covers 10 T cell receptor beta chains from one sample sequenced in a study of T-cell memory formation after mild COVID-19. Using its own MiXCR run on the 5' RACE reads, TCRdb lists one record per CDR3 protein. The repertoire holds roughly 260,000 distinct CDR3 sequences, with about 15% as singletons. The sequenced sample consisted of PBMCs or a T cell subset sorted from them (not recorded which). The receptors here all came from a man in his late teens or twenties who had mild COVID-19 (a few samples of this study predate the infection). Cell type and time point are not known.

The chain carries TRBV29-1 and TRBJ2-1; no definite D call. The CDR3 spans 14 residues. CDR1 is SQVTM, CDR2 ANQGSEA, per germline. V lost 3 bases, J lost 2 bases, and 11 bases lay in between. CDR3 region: CSVEAAGTYNEQFF. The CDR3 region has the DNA TGCAGCGTTGAGGCGGCAGGCACCTACAATGAGCAGTTCTTC.

CDR3 sequence: CASSTAELNWGEKLFF. As DNA, the CDR3 is TGTGCCAGCAGCACGGCGGAGCTCAACTGGGGAGAAAAACTGTTTTTT. The chain has TRBV28 and TRBJ1-4; D unresolved. The V end was cut by 6 bases, the J end by 8 bases, with 22 bases between. The CDR3 has 16 amino acids. Per the germline V gene, CDR1 is MDHEN and CDR2 is SYDVKM.

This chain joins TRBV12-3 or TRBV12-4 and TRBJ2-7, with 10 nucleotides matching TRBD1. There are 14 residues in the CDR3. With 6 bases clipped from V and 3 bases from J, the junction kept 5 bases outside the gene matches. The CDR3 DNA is TGTGCCAGCAGAGGACAGGGGGATATCTACGAGCAGTACTTC. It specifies CASRGQGDIYEQYF.

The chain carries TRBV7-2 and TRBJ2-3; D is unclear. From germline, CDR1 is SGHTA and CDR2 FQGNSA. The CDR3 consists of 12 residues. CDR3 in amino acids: CAISPLVDTQYF. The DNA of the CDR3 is TGTGCGATAAGCCCGCTAGTAGATACGCAGTATTTT. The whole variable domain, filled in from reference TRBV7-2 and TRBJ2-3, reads GAGVSQSPSNKVTEKGKDVELRCDPISGHTALYWYRQSLGQGLEFLIYFQGNSAPDKSGLPSDRFSAERTGGSVSTLTIQRTQQEDSAVYLCAISPLVDTQYFGPGTRLTVL.

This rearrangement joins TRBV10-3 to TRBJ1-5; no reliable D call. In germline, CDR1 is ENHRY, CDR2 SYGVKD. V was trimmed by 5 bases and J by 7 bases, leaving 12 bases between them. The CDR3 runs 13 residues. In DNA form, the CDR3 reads TGTGCCATCAGTCCCGGACCGGGGCAGCCCCAGCATTTT. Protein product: CAISPGPGQPQHF.

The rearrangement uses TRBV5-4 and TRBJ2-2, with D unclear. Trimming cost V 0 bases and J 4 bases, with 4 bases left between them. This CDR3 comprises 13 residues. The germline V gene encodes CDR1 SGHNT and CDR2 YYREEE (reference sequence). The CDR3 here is CASSLGLTGELFF. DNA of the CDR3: TGTGCCAGCAGCTTGGGGCTCACCGGGGAGCTGTTTTTT.

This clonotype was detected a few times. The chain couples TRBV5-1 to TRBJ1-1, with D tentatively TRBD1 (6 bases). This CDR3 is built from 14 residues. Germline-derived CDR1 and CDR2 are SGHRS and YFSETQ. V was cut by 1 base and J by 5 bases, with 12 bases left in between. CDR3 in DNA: TGCGCCAGCAGCTTGCTGACCCAGGGGACTGAAGCTTTCTTT. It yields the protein CASSLLTQGTEAFF.

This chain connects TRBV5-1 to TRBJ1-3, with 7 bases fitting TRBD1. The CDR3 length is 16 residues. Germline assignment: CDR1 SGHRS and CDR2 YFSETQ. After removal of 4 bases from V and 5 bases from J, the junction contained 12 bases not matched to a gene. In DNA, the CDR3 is TGCGCCAGCAGCACCGGGACAGCCACCATCCGAAACACCATATATTTT. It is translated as CASSTGTATIRNTIYF.

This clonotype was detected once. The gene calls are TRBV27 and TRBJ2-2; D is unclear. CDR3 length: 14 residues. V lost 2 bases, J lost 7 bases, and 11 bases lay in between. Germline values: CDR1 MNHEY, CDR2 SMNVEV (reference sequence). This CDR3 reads CASSLAVLSGELFF. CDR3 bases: TGTGCCAGCAGTTTAGCCGTCCTCAGCGGGGAGCTGTTTTTT.

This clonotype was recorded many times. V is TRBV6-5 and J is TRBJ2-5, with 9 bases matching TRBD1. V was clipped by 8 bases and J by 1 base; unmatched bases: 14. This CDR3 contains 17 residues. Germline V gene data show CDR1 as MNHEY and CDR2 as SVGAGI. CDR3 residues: CASGNRGPSFSQETQYF. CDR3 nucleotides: TGTGCCAGCGGCAACAGGGGGCCGTCTTTTTCCCAAGAGACCCAGTACTTC.